The 2 T cell receptor beta chains given below trace back to one sample, sequenced in a study of beta chain features in type 1 diabetes. Expressed TCRB transcripts were sequenced because the entire RNA isolate underwent reverse transcription. TCRdb's table, derived via immunoSEQ multiplex PCR, lists solely in-frame clones and lacks some. The sample records 350,000 to 450,000 clones, over 11% being singletons. Sequenced sample: naive CD4+ T cells from blood. The source of these receptors is a man aged 30 to 39 in good health.

This clone occurred a few times. The genes are TRBV19 and TRBJ2-1; 11 bases map to TRBD2. The CDR3 is made up of 15 amino acids. Per germline, CDR1 LNHDA and CDR2 SQIVND (reference sequence). With 4 bases clipped from V and 4 bases from J, the junction kept 3 bases outside the gene matches. CDR3 sequence reads: CASSSPSGGYNEQFF. DNA for the CDR3: TGTGCCAGTAGTAGCCCTAGCGGGGGGTACAATGAGCAGTTCTTC.

CDR3 coding DNA: TGTGCCTGGAGTGTACAGGGGGGACAAAACATTCAGTACTTC. Protein sequence: CAWSVQGGQNIQYF. V gene TRBV30 combines with J gene TRBJ2-4; 8 bases fit TRBD1. The germline CDR1 and CDR2 sequences are GTSNPN and SVGIG (reference sequence). With V trimmed by 0 bases and J by 5 bases, 3 bases remained unmatched. The CDR3 has 14 amino acids.